Detailed here is one T cell receptor (beta chain). Its antigen is still unknown. These data belong to a study of tumor-infiltrating lymphocytes in localized non-small cell lung cancer. Findings and limits, study-wide: IM1 and IM2 tumors showed no difference in T-cell fraction.

Measured with immunoSEQ multiplex PCR; TCRdb has only the in-frame clones, and not every one. The sample has thousands of clones; more than 70% are singletons. Germline V gene lookup returns CDR1 SGHRS and CDR2 YFSETQ. J gave up 3 bases and V 4 bases, and 8 bases lay outside the gene matches. The CDR3 consists of 15 residues. The sample consisted of uninvolved lung tissue not adjacent to the tumor. J is TRBJ2-7 and V is TRBV5-1, with 9 bases lining up with TRBD1. The clonotype originates from a human donor with non-small cell lung cancer. CDR3 residues: CASSPGTGPGYEQYF. CDR3 nucleotide sequence: TGCGCCAGCAGCCCCGGGACAGGGCCTGGCTACGAGCAGTACTTC.